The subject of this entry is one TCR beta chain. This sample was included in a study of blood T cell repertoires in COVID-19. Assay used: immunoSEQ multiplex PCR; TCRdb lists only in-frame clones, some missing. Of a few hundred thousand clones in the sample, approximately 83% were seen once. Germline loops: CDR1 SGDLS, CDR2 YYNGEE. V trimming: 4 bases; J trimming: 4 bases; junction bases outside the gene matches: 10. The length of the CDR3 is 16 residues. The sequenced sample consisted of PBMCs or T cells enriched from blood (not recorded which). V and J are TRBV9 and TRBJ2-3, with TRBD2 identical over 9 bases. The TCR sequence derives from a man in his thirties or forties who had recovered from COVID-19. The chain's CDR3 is CASSPRWGGGADTQYF. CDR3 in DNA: TGTGCCAGCAGCCCTCGGTGGGGCGGGGGGGCAGATACGCAGTATTTT.